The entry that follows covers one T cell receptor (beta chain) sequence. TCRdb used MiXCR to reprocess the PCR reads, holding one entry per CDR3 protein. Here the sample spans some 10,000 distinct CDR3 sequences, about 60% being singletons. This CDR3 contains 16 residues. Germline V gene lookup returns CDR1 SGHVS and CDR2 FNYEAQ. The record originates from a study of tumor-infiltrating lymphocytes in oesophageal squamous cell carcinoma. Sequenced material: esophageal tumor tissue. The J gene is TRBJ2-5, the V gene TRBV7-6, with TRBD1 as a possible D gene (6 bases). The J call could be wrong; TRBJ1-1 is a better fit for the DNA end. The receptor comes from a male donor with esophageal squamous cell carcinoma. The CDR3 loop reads CASSLRQGRLDTEAFF. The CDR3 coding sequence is TGTGCCAGCAGCTTAAGGCAGGGGAGATTGGACACTGAAGCTTTCTTT.